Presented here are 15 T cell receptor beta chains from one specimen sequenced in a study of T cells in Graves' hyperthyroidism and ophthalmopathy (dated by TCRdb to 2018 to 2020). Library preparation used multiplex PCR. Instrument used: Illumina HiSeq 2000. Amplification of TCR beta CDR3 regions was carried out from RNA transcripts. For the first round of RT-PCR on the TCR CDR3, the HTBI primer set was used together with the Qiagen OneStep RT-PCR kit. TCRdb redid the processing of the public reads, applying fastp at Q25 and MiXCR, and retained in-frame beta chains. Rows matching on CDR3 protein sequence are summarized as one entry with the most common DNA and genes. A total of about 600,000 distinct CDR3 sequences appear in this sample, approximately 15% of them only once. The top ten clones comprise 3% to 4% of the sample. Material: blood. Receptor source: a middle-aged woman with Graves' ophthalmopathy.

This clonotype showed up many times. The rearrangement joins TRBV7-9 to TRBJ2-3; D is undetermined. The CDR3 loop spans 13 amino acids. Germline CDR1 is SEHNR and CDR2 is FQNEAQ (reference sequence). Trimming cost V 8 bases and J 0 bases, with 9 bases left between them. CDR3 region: CASSTLSTDTQYF. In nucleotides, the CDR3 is TGTGCCAGCTCCACACTAAGCACAGATACGCAGTATTTT. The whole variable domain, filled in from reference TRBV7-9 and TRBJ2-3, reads DTGVSQNPRHKITKRGQNVTFRCDPISEHNRLYWYRQTLGQGPEFLTYFQNEAQLEKSRLLSDRFSAERPKGSFSTLEIQRTEQGDSAMYLCASSTLSTDTQYFGPGTRLTVL.

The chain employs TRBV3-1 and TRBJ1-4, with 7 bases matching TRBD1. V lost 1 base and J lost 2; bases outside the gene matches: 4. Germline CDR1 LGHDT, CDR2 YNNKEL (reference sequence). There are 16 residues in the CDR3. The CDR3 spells CASSQGPGQTNEKLFF. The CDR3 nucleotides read TGTGCCAGCAGCCAAGGCCCGGGACAGACTAATGAAAAACTGTTTTTT.

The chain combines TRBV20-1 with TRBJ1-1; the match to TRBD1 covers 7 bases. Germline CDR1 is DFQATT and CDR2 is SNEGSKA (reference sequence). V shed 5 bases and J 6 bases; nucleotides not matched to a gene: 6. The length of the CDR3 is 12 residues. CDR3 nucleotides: TGCAGTGCTCCGACAGGGTTTGCTGAAGCTTTCTTT. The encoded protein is CSAPTGFAEAFF.

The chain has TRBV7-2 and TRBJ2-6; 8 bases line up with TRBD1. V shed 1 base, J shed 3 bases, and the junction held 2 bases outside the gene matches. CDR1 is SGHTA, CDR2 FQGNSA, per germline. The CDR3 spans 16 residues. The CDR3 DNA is TGTGCCAGCAGCTTAGGGACAGGGTTTGGGGCCAACGTCCTGACTTTC. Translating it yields CASSLGTGFGANVLTF.

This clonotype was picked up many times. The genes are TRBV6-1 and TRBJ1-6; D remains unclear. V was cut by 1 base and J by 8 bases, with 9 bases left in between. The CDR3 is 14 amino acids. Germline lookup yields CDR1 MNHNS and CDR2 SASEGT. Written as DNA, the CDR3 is TGTGCCAGCAGTGAAGTTGGGAGACATTCACCCCTCCACTTT. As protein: CASSEVGRHSPLHF.

This CDR3 is CASSRTGGFYGYTF. CDR3 nucleotides: TGTGCCAGCAGTCGGACAGGGGGCTTCTATGGCTACACCTTC. The chain uses TRBV28 and TRBJ1-2; 11 bases fit TRBD1. Germline CDR1 is MDHEN and CDR2 is SYDVKM. The CDR3 sequence is 14 residues long. The J segment lost 4 bases and the V segment lost 5 bases, leaving 3 bases of the junction unmatched.

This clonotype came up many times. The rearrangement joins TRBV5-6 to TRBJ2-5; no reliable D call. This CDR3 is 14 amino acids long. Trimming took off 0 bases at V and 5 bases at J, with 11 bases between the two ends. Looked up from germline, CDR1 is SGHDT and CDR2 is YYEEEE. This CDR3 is CASSLVGLGETQYF. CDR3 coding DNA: TGTGCCAGCAGCTTGGTCGGATTGGGTGAGACCCAGTACTTC.

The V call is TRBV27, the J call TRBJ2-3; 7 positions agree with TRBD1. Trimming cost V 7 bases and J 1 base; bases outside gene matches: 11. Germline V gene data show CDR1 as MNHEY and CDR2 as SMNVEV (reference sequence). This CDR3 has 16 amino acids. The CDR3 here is CASTQRGGRGTDTQYF. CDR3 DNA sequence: TGTGCCAGCACTCAACGAGGGGGCCGGGGCACAGATACGCAGTATTTT.

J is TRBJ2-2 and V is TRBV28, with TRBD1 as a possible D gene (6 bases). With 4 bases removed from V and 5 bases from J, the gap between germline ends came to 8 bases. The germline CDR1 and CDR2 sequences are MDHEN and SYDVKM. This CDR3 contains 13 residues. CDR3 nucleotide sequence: TGTGCCAGCAGTTATCAGGGGACCGGGGAGCTGTTTTTT. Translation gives CASSYQGTGELFF. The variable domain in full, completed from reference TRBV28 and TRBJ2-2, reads DVKVTQSSRYLVKRTGEKVFLECVQDMDHENMFWYRQDPGLGLRLIYFSYDVKMKEKGDIPEGYSVSREKKERFSLILESASTNQTSMYLCASSYQGTGELFFGEGSRLTVL.

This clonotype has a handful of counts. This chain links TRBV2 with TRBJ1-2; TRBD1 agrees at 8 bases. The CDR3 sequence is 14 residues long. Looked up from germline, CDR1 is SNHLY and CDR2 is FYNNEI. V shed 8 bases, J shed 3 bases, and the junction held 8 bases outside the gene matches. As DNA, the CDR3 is TGTGCCAGCCGCCCGGACAGGGTGGACTATGGCTACACCTTC. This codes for CASRPDRVDYGYTF.

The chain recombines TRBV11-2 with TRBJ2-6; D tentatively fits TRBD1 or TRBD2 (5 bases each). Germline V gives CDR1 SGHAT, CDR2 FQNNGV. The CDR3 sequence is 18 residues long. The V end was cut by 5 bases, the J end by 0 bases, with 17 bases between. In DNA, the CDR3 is TGTGCCAGCAGCCCCATGGGGACCTCGAGCTCTGGGGCCAACGTCCTGACTTTC. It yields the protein CASSPMGTSSSGANVLTF.

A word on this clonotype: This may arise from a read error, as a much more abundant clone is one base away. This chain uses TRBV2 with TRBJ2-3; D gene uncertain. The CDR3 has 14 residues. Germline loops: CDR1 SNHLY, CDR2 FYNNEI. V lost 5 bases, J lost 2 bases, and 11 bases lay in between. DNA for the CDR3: TGTGCCAGCAGTTATCAGCTCGACACAGATACGCAGTATTTT. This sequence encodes CASSYQLDTDTQYF.

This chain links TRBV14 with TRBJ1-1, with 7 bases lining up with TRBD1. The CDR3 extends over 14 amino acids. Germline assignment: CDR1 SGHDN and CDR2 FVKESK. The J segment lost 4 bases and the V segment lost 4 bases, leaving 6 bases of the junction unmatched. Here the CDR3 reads CASSPGGAGTEAFF. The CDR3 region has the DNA TGTGCCAGCAGCCCAGGGGGGGCTGGCACTGAAGCTTTCTTT.

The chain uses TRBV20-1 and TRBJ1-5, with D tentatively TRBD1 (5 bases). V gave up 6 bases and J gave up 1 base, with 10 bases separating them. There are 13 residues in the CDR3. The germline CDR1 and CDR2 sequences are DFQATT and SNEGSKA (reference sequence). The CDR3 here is CSAGDGSNQPQHF. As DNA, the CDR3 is TGCAGTGCGGGGGACGGGAGCAATCAGCCCCAGCATTTT.

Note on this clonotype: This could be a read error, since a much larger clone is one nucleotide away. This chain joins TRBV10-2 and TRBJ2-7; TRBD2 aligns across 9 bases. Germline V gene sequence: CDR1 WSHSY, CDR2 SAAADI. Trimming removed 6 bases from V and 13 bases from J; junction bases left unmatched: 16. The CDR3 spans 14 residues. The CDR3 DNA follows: TGCGCCAGCAGCTTTAGCGGGAGCCCCTACGAGCCATACTTC. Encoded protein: CASSFSGSPYEPYF.